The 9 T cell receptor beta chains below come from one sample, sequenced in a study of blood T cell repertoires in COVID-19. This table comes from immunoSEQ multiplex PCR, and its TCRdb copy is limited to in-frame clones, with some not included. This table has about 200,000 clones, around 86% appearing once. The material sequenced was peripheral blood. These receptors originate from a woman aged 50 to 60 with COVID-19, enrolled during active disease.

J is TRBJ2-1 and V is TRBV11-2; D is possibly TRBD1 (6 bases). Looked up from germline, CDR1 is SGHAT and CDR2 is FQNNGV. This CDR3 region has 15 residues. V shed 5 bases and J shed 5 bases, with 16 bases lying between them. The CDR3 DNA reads TGTGCCAGCAGCCTACCAACCAGGGGCAACAATGAGCAGTTCTTC. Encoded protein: CASSLPTRGNNEQFF.

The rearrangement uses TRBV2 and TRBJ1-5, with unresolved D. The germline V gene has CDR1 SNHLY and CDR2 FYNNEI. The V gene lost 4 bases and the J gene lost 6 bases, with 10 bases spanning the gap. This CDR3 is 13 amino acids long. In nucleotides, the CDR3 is TGTGCCAGCAGTGTTAGTCCAATTCAGCCCCAGCATTTT. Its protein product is CASSVSPIQPQHF.

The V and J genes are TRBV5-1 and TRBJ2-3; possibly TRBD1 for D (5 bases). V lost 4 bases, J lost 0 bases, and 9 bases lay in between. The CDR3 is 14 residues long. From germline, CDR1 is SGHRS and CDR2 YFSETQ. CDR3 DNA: TGCGCCAGCAGCCCCGACAGAAGCACAGATACGCAGTATTTT. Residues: CASSPDRSTDTQYF.

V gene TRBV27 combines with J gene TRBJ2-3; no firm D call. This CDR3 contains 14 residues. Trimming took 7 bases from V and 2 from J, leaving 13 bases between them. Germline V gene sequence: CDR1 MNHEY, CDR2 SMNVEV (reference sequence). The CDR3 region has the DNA TGTGCCAGCACCCCGGGTCCCCTCACAGATACGCAGTATTTT. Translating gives CASTPGPLTDTQYF.

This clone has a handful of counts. The chain's CDR3 is CATSDSGGRHHPDTQYF. The CDR3 DNA is TGTGCCACCAGTGATTCAGGTGGCCGTCATCACCCAGATACGCAGTATTTT. V and J are TRBV24-1 and TRBJ2-3, with D unresolved. The CDR3 sequence is 17 residues long. V was pared by 2 bases and J by 4 bases, with 18 bases between. CDR1 is KGHDR and CDR2 is SFDVKD in the germline V gene.

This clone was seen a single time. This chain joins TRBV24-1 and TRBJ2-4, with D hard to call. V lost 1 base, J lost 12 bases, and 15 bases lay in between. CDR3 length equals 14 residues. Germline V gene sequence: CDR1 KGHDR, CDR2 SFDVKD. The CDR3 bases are TGTGCCACCAGTGATTTTGGCGCTCAACAGCCTCAGTACTTC. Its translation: CATSDFGAQQPQYF.

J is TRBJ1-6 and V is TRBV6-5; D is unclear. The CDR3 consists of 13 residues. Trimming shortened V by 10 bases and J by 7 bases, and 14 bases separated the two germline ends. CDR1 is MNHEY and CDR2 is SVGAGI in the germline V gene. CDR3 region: CATGRHGNSPLHF. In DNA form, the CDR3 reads TGTGCCACCGGTCGACACGGAAATTCACCCCTCCACTTT.

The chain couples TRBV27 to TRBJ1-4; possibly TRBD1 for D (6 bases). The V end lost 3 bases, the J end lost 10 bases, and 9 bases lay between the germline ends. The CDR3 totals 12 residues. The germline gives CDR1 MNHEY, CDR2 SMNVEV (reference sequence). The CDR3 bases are TGTGCCAGCAGTTTCCGAGGGGGAAAACTGTTTTTT. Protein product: CASSFRGGKLFF.

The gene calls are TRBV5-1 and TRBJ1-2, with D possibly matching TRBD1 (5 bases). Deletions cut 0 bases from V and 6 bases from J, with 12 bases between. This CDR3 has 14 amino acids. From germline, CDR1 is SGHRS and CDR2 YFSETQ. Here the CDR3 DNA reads TGCGCCAGCAGCTTGGAGGGCCGGGGGGATGGCTACACCTTC. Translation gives CASSLEGRGDGYTF.